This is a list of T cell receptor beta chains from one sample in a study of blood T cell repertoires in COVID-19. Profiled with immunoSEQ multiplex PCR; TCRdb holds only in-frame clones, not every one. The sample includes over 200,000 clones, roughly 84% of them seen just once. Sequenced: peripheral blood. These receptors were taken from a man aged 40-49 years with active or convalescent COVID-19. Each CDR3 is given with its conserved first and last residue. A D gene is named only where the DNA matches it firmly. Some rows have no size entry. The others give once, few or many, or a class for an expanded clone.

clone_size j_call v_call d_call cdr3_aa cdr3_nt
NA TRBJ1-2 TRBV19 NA CAGWDTVNYGYTF TGTGCCGGTTGGGACACCGTAAACTATGGCTACACCTTC
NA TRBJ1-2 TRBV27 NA CASSPRGGISYGYTF TGTGCCAGCAGTCCTCGAGGAGGCATCAGCTATGGCTACACCTTC
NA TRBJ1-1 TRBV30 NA CAWTLGPNTEAFF TGTGCCTGGACTCTGGGGCCGAACACTGAAGCTTTCTTT
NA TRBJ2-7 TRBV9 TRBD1 CASSGGQGSYEQYF TGTGCCAGCAGCGGGGGACAGGGGTCCTACGAGCAGTACTTC
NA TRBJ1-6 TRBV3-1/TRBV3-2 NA CASSHYRGGGNSPLHF TGTGCCAGCAGCCACTACCGGGGAGGCGGTAATTCACCCCTCCACTTT
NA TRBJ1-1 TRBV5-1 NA CASSLSPDSRGSEAFF TGCGCCAGCAGCTTGTCCCCCGACAGTCGGGGGTCTGAAGCTTTCTTT
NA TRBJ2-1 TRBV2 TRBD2 CASRPGTSGYEQFF TGTGCCAGCAGACCCGGGACTAGTGGATATGAGCAGTTCTTC
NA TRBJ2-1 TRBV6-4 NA CASSPGLSYNEQFF TGTGCCAGCAGTCCGGGACTCTCCTACAATGAGCAGTTCTTC
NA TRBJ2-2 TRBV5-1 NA CASSWTAANTGELFF TGCGCCAGCAGCTGGACAGCCGCGAACACCGGGGAGCTGTTTTTT
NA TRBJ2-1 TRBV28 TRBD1 CASSPGQGSYNEQFF TGTGCCAGCAGCCCTGGACAGGGGTCCTACAATGAGCAGTTCTTC
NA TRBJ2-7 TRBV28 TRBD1 CASSLRDRGDEQYF TGTGCCAGCAGTTTAAGGGACAGGGGGGACGAGCAGTACTTC
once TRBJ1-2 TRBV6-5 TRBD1 CASRLDRVHGYTF TGTGCCAGCAGACTCGACAGGGTCCATGGCTACACCTTC
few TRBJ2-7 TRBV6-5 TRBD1 CASSRTGTETYEQYF TGTGCCAGCAGTCGTACCGGGACAGAGACCTACGAGCAGTACTTC
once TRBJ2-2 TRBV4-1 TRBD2 CASSQDLAGVANTGELFF TGCGCCAGCAGCCAAGACCTAGCGGGGGTCGCGAACACCGGGGAGCTGTTTTTT
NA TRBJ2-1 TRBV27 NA CASSLSPRNEQFF TGTGCCAGCAGTTTATCACCCCGGAATGAGCAGTTCTTC
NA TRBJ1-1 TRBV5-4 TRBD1 CASSWGQGNTEAFF TGTGCCAGCAGCTGGGGACAGGGAAACACTGAAGCTTTCTTT
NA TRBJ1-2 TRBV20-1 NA CSASGGDGYTF TGCAGTGCTAGCGGGGGAGATGGCTACACCTTC
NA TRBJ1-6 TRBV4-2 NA CASSQAGGTPLHF TGTGCCAGCAGCCAAGCGGGGGGAACTCCCCTCCACTTT
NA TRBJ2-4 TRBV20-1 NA CSASPKEGPTINIQYF TGCAGTGCTAGTCCCAAGGAGGGGCCAACTATAAACATTCAGTACTTC
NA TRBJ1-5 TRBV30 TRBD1 CAWNRGRDQPQHF TGTGCCTGGAACAGGGGGCGGGATCAGCCCCAGCATTTT
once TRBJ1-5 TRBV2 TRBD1 CASSEDRGGNQPQHF TGTGCCAGCAGTGAAGACAGGGGTGGCAATCAGCCCCAGCATTTT
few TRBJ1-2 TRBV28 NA CASSLKIRGNYGYTF TGTGCCAGCAGTTTAAAGATCCGGGGGAACTATGGCTACACCTTC
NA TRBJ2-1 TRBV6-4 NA CASSDWGRSDNEQFF TGTGCCAGCAGTGACTGGGGCCGATCCGACAATGAGCAGTTCTTC
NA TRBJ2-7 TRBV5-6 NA CASSLFLQAYEQYF TGTGCCAGCAGCTTGTTTCTCCAGGCCTACGAGCAGTACTTC
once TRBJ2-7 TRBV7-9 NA CASSQFGYEQYF TGTGCCAGCAGCCAGTTTGGTTACGAGCAGTACTTC
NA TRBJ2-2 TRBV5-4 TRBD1 CASSLMTGGNGELFF TGTGCCAGCAGCCTGATGACAGGGGGCAACGGGGAGCTGTTTTTT
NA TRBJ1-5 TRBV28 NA CANQGLANQPQHF TGTGCCAATCAGGGACTGGCAAATCAGCCCCAGCATTTT
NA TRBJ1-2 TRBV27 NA CASSPTAGGGASYYGYTF TGTGCCAGCAGTCCCACAGCGGGGGGAGGGGCTTCTTACTATGGCTACACCTTC
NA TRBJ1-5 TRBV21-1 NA CASILTGGVQPQHF TGTGCCAGCATCCTGACAGGGGGCGTTCAGCCCCAGCATTTT
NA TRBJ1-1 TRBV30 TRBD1 CAWSGKQGTFTEAFF TGTGCCTGGAGTGGGAAACAGGGGACTTTCACTGAAGCTTTCTTT
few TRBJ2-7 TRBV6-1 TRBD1 CASSASRGTGTYEQYF TGTGCCAGCAGTGCCTCGCGCGGGACAGGGACCTACGAGCAGTACTTC
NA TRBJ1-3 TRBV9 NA CASSVEQARGNTIYF TGTGCCAGCAGCGTAGAACAAGCGCGTGGAAACACCATATATTTT
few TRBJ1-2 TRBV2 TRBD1 CASSVTTGGSGYTF TGTGCCAGCAGCGTCACGACAGGGGGCTCTGGCTACACCTTC
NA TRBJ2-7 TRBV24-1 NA CATSVGYEQYF TGTGCCACCAGTGTCGGTTACGAGCAGTACTTC
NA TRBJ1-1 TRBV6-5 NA CASSLSSGHNTEAFF TGTGCCAGCAGTTTGAGTTCGGGACATAACACTGAAGCTTTCTTT
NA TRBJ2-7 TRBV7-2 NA CASSTTPTYEQYF TGTGCCAGCAGCACTACTCCGACCTACGAGCAGTACTTC
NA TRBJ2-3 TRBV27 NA CASTGLSDTQYF TGTGCCAGCACCGGACTCTCAGATACGCAGTATTTT
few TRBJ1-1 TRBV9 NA CASSVVLGESAFF TGTGCCAGCAGCGTAGTATTAGGGGAATCGGCTTTCTTT
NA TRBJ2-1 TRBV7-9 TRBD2 CASSEGASGLTYNEQFF TGTGCCAGCAGCGAGGGTGCTAGCGGGTTAACTTACAATGAGCAGTTCTTC
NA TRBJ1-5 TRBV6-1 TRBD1 CASSAGFGTGAQPQHF TGTGCCAGCAGTGCGGGCTTCGGGACAGGGGCGCAGCCCCAGCATTTT
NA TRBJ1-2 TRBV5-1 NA CASSFEAGTYTF TGCGCCAGCAGCTTCGAAGCAGGAACATACACCTTC
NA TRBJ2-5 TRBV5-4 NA CASSFGLIQETQYF TGTGCCAGCAGCTTCGGACTGATTCAAGAGACCCAGTACTTC
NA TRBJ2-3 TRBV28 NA CASSLQGFSTDTQYF TGTGCCAGCAGTCTACAGGGATTTAGCACAGATACGCAGTATTTT
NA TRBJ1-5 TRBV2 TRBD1 CASSKTGGDNQPQHF TGTGCCAGCAGTAAAACAGGGGGAGACAATCAGCCCCAGCATTTT
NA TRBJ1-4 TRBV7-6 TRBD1 CASSPTGGWANEKLFF TGTGCCAGCAGCCCGACAGGGGGCTGGGCTAATGAAAAACTGTTTTTT
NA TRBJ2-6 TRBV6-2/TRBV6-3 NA CASSPTHRSGANVLTF TGTGCCAGCAGCCCCACTCACAGGTCTGGGGCCAACGTCCTGACTTTC
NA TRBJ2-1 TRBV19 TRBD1 CASSGIYRGAMVDEQFF TGTGCCAGTAGTGGGATCTACAGGGGGGCGATGGTCGATGAGCAGTTCTTC
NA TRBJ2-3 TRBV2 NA CASSEAASPDTQYF TGTGCCAGCAGTGAAGCGGCTAGCCCGGATACGCAGTATTTT
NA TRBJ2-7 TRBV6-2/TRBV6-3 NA CASSRTASSYEQYF TGTGCCAGCAGCCGGACAGCGAGCTCCTACGAGCAGTACTTC
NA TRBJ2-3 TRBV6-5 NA CASSYLDTQYF TGTGCCAGCAGTTATCTCGATACGCAGTATTTT
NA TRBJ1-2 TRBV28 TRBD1 CASSLHSTGTYGYTF TGTGCCAGCAGTTTACATTCGACAGGGACCTATGGCTACACCTTC
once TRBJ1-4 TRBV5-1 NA CASSPDRPGKLFF TGCGCCAGCAGCCCAGACAGGCCTGGAAAACTGTTTTTT
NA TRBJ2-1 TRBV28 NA CASSLLGGSGGLFF TGTGCCAGCAGTTTATTAGGGGGATCGGGGGGCTTGTTCTTC
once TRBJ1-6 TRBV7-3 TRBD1 CASRSGTGDSPLHF TGTGCCAGCAGATCCGGGACAGGGGATTCACCCCTCCACTTT
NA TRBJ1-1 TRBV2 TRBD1 CATNRQGNTEAFF TGTGCCACCAACCGACAGGGAAACACTGAAGCTTTCTTT